These T cell receptor beta chains were read from a single sample in a study of blood T cell repertoires in COVID-19. Here immunoSEQ multiplex PCR was the method, and the copy in TCRdb shows in-frame clones only, minus some. The sample consists of hundreds of thousands of clones, approximately 90% of them appearing once. Sequenced: PBMCs or T cells enriched from blood (not recorded which). These receptors all come from a woman under 30 with acute COVID-19. Each CDR3 is given with its conserved first and last residue. D genes are given only for firm matches. Clone size is shown for a subset of rows, as once, few, many or a class of expanded clone.

TRBD2,-,TRBJ2-5,TRBV9,CASSAGLGEKETQYF,TGTGCCAGCAGCGCGGGACTAGGCGAAAAAGAGACCCAGTACTTC
-,-,TRBJ2-7,TRBV20-1,CSASNIYYEQYF,TGCAGTGCTAGTAACATATACTACGAGCAGTACTTC
-,-,TRBJ2-7,TRBV28,CASTTEQRHSYEQYF,TGTGCCAGCACAACAGAACAGCGGCACTCCTACGAGCAGTACTTC
-,once,TRBJ1-1,TRBV5-4,CASSFQGGTEAFF,TGTGCCAGCAGCTTCCAGGGAGGCACTGAAGCTTTCTTT
TRBD1,-,TRBJ1-5,TRBV20-1,CSASGTGGGNQPQHF,TGCAGTGCTAGTGGGACAGGGGGCGGGAATCAGCCCCAGCATTTT
TRBD1,-,TRBJ1-1,TRBV7-2,CASSLATGKEAFF,TGTGCCAGCAGCTTAGCGACAGGGAAAGAAGCTTTCTTT
TRBD1,-,TRBJ2-5,TRBV7-6,CASSSPGTGEETQYF,TGTGCCAGCAGCTCTCCCGGGACAGGGGAGGAGACCCAGTACTTC
TRBD1,-,TRBJ2-1,TRBV5-8,CASSPGTDFSYNEQFF,TGTGCCAGCAGCCCCGGGACAGACTTTTCCTACAATGAGCAGTTCTTC
TRBD1,-,TRBJ1-6,TRBV3-1/TRBV3-2,CASSQANRGLRNSPLHF,TGTGCCAGCAGCCAAGCCAACAGGGGGCTCAGGAATTCACCCCTCCACTTT
-,-,TRBJ1-1,TRBV4-1,CASSHHVGAGNTEAFF,TGCGCCAGCAGCCATCATGTGGGGGCAGGAAACACTGAAGCTTTCTTT
-,once,TRBJ1-6,TRBV28,CASSLSGYSAVPYNSPLHF,TGTGCCAGCAGTTTATCGGGGTATAGCGCCGTCCCCTATAATTCACCCCTCCACTTT
TRBD2,-,TRBJ2-1,TRBV10-1,CASSESRQSGRGNEQFF,TGCGCCAGCAGTGAGTCGAGGCAAAGCGGGAGAGGGAATGAGCAGTTCTTC
TRBD2,-,TRBJ2-1,TRBV6-5,CASSFSGGPPNEQFF,TGTGCCAGCAGTTTTAGCGGGGGCCCTCCCAATGAGCAGTTCTTC
-,-,TRBJ1-3,TRBV5-4,CASSLAGAGNTIYF,TGTGCCAGCAGCTTGGCCGGAGCCGGAAACACCATATATTTT
-,-,TRBJ2-7,TRBV27,CASSPRTGIYVQQYF,TGTGCCAGCAGTCCCCGCACGGGGATCTACGTGCAGCAGTACTTC
-,-,TRBJ2-3,TRBV2,CASSGGLFPDTQYF,TGTGCCAGCAGTGGGGGGCTCTTCCCAGATACGCAGTATTTT
TRBD2,-,TRBJ2-3,TRBV5-1,CASSLQSSGAADTQYF,TGCGCCAGCAGCTTGCAGTCTAGCGGGGCGGCAGATACGCAGTATTTT
-,-,TRBJ2-5,TRBV27,CASSPPRHETQYF,TGTGCCAGCAGTCCACCGAGACATGAGACCCAGTACTTC
-,-,TRBJ1-2,TRBV11-2,CASSLNRVYGYTF,TGTGCCAGCAGCTTAAACAGGGTCTATGGCTACACCTTC
TRBD1,-,TRBJ2-7,TRBV5-4,CASSRRDRVVYEQYF,TGTGCCAGCAGCCGCCGGGACAGGGTGGTCTACGAGCAGTACTTC
-,-,TRBJ2-5,TRBV11-2,CASSFETLKQETQYF,TGTGCCAGCAGCTTCGAAACTCTAAAACAAGAGACCCAGTACTTC
-,-,TRBJ1-1,TRBV3-1/TRBV3-2,CASLGGQGTEAFF,TGTGCCAGCTTGGGGGGGCAAGGAACCGAAGCTTTCTTT